The 18 T cell receptor beta chains given below trace back to one sample, sequenced in a study of PD-1 blockade in classical Hodgkin lymphoma. Stated time point: cycle 4 day 1 (C4D1), after 5 to 7 weeks of nivolumab. Autologous stem cell transplantation was followed by relapse in every patient, and brentuximab vedotin exposure varied. Measured with immunoSEQ multiplex PCR; TCRdb has only the in-frame clones, and not every one. The sample has 80,000 to 95,000 clones, about 83% seen once. The source material was peripheral blood mononuclear cells (PBMCs), sampled before the fourth cycle of nivolumab. The receptor source for this set is a human donor with classical Hodgkin lymphoma.

This clone was recorded a few times. A junction end diverges from the germline sequence, so it may reflect a read error. The rearrangement uses TRBV2 and TRBJ2-3; unclear D gene. In germline, CDR1 is SNHLY, CDR2 FYNNEI. The CDR3 consists of 10 residues. The CDR3: CASGEDTQYF. For the CDR3, the DNA is TGTGCCAGCGGTGAGGATACGCAGTATTTT.

About this clone itself: Other DNA sequences in the same sample also yield this CDR3. This chain connects TRBV6-6 to TRBJ1-2; no clear D. V dropped 9 bases and J dropped 2 bases, with 13 bases sitting between them. The V gene's germline CDR1 is MNHNY and CDR2 SVGAGI (reference sequence). The CDR3 length is 13 residues. CDR3 residues: CASSLQPNYGYTF. The DNA for the CDR3 is TGTGCCAGTAGCCTTCAGCCGAACTATGGCTACACCTTC.

This chain connects TRBV28 to TRBJ2-2; TRBD2 matches 11 bases. The CDR3 runs 17 residues. J gave up 6 bases and V 0 bases, and 6 bases lay outside the gene matches. The germline V gene has CDR1 MDHEN and CDR2 SYDVKM. The DNA for the CDR3 is TGTGCCAGCAGTTTATGGGAGCTAGCGGGAGGTCCCGGGGAGCTGTTTTTT. It is translated as CASSLWELAGGPGELFF.

This chain uses TRBV9 with TRBJ2-1, with 7 bases that match TRBD2. Germline values: CDR1 SGDLS, CDR2 YYNGEE. J was trimmed by 0 bases and V by 1 base; bases with no gene match: 4. The CDR3 is 16 amino acids. CDR3 protein: CASSVLRETSYNEQFF. CDR3 DNA sequence: TGTGCCAGCAGCGTACTGCGGGAGACCTCCTACAATGAGCAGTTCTTC.

In this sample, this clone turned up a few times. The chain has TRBV19 and TRBJ1-1, with a tentative D call TRBD1 (6 bases). The germline CDR1 and CDR2 sequences are LNHDA and SQIVND (reference sequence). V lost 6 bases, J lost 4 bases, and 12 bases lay in between. The CDR3 contains 13 residues. The CDR3 DNA reads as TGTGCCAGTAGACAGGGTCTGAGCACTGAAGCTTTCTTT. It codes for CASRQGLSTEAFF.

The rearrangement joins TRBV5-4 to TRBJ2-4, with TRBD2 as a possible D gene (6 bases). V was trimmed by 0 bases and J by 9 bases, leaving 16 bases between them. The CDR3 loop spans 15 amino acids. The germline V gene has CDR1 SGHNT and CDR2 YYREEE (reference sequence). CDR3: CASSLDNSGIGIQYF. In DNA, the CDR3 is TGTGCCAGCAGCTTGGATAATAGCGGCATCGGCATTCAGTACTTC.

This clone showed up just once. The chain links TRBV11-2 to TRBJ2-3; 12 bases align to TRBD2. The V gene's germline CDR1 is SGHAT and CDR2 FQNNGV. The CDR3 extends over 15 amino acids. Trimming cost V 5 bases and J 7 bases; bases outside gene matches: 7. The CDR3 bases are TGTGCCAGCAGCACCTGGACTAGCGGGAAATATACGCAGTATTTT. Translation: CASSTWTSGKYTQYF.

The V call is TRBV15, the J call TRBJ2-7, with unresolved D. The CDR3 totals 15 residues. Trimming shortened V by 3 bases and J by 7 bases, and 19 bases separated the two germline ends. The germline V gene has CDR1 LNHNV and CDR2 YYDKDF (reference sequence). CDR3 in DNA: TGTGCCACCAGCAGCCAGCTGGGCGCCCTCCAGGAGCAGTACTTC. Amino acids: CATSSQLGALQEQYF.

The CDR3 sequence: CASSYGGVHNEQFF. Here the CDR3 DNA reads TGTGCCAGCAGTTACGGTGGGGTCCACAATGAGCAGTTCTTC. The chain uses TRBV6-6 and TRBJ2-1; D gene ambiguous. V lost 2 bases, J lost 5 bases, and 10 bases lay in between. The CDR3 sequence is 14 residues long. Germline CDR1 reads MNHNY; CDR2 reads SVGAGI (reference sequence).

The chain combines TRBV19 with TRBJ2-7; 7 nucleotides align to TRBD2. Germline-derived CDR1 and CDR2 are LNHDA and SQIVND (reference sequence). Trimming took 3 bases from V and 2 from J; bases not matched to a gene: 7. The CDR3 covers 15 residues. CDR3 in DNA: TGTGCCAGTAGTATCGCGGCTAGCGGTACCTACGAGCAGTACTTC. Its translation: CASSIAASGTYEQYF.

The J gene is TRBJ2-1, the V gene TRBV11-2; D call uncertain. The CDR3 is 11 amino acids. The germline V gene has CDR1 SGHAT and CDR2 FQNNGV. V was trimmed by 2 bases and J by 8 bases, leaving 4 bases between them. The CDR3 spells CASSLTYEQFF. The CDR3 nucleotides are TGTGCCAGCAGCTTAACCTATGAGCAGTTCTTC.

This clone occurred once. The CDR3 region is CASSVGSRGRSTDTQYF. As DNA, the CDR3 is TGTGCCAGCAGCGTAGGGAGTAGAGGCAGGTCCACAGATACGCAGTATTTT. The rearrangement links TRBV9 to TRBJ2-3; D call uncertain. The CDR3 length is 17 residues. V was shortened by 0 bases and J by 2 bases, with 16 bases between the two germline ends. Germline lookup yields CDR1 SGDLS and CDR2 YYNGEE.

This sequence joins TRBV30 and TRBJ2-5, with 7 positions matching TRBD1. Germline assignment: CDR1 GTSNPN and CDR2 SVGIG (reference sequence). CDR3 length equals 15 residues. Trimming removed 0 bases from V and 5 bases from J; junction bases left unmatched: 9. Here the CDR3 reads CAWSVSGGWRETQYF. CDR3 nucleotide sequence: TGTGCCTGGAGTGTATCAGGGGGTTGGAGGGAGACCCAGTACTTC. The whole variable domain, remainder taken from reference TRBV30 and TRBJ2-5, is SQTIHQWPATLVQPVGSPLSLECTVEGTSNPNLYWYRQAAGRGLQLLFYSVGIGQISSEVPQNLSASRPQDRQFILSSKKLLLSDSGFYLCAWSVSGGWRETQYFGPGTRLLVL.

The rearrangement uses TRBV19 and TRBJ1-1, with 9 nucleotides matching TRBD1. Germline CDR1 LNHDA, CDR2 SQIVND (reference sequence). After removal of 5 bases from V and 4 bases from J, the junction contained 5 bases not matched to a gene. The CDR3 has 14 residues. This CDR3 reads CASSGRDRATEAFF. The CDR3 DNA follows: TGTGCCAGTAGTGGCCGGGACAGGGCCACTGAAGCTTTCTTT.

J is TRBJ2-1 and V is TRBV7-6; TRBD2 matches 11 bases. The CDR3 covers 18 residues. Per germline, CDR1 SGHVS and CDR2 FNYEAQ. The junction had 15 bases not matched to a gene; V was cut back by 2 bases and J by 9 bases. The CDR3 sequence is CASSLIPPTSGIRSEQFF. The CDR3 DNA sequence: TGTGCCAGCAGCTTAATCCCCCCGACTAGCGGGATCCGCAGTGAGCAGTTCTTC.

The chain couples TRBV6-1 to TRBJ2-3; no firm D call. This CDR3 is built from 15 residues. CDR1 MNHNS and CDR2 SASEGT come from the germline V gene. Trimming left V 4 bases short and J 7 bases short, with 18 bases between. CDR3 nucleotides: TGTGCCAGCAGTGGTGAGCCTACGAGGCACCATACGCAGTATTTT. This encodes CASSGEPTRHHTQYF.

The V and J genes are TRBV5-1 and TRBJ2-5; no clear D gene. This CDR3 comprises 15 residues. The germline gives CDR1 SGHRS, CDR2 YFSETQ. V was trimmed by 0 bases and J by 6 bases, leaving 15 bases between them. The CDR3 DNA follows: TGCGCCAGCAGCTTGGCCGGCAGCACCCTTAAGACCCAGTACTTC. Residues: CASSLAGSTLKTQYF.

The V and J genes are TRBV7-2 and TRBJ2-7; D is unresolved. Germline V gene data show CDR1 as SGHTA and CDR2 as FQGNSA. Trimming cost V 1 base and J 1 base, with 8 bases left between them. CDR3 size: 14 residues. CDR3 in amino acids: CASSLGVGSYEQYF. CDR3 nucleotide sequence: TGTGCCAGCAGCTTAGGAGTTGGGTCCTACGAGCAGTACTTC.